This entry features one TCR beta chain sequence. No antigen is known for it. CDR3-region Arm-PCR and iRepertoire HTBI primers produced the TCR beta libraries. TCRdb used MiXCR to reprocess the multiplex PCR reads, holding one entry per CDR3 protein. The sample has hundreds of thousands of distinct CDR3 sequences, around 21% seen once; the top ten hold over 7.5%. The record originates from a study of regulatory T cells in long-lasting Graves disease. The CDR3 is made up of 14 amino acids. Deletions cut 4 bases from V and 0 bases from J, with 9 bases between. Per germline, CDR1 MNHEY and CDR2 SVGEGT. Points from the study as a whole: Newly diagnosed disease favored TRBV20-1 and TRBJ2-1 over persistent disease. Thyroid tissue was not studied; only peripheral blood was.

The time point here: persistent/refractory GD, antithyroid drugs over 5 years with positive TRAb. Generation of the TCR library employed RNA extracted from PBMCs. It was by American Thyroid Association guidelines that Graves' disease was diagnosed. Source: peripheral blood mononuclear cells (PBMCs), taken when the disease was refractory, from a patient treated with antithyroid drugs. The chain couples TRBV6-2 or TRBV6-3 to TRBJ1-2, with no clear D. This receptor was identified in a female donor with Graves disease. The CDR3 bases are TGTGCCAGCAGTTGGGCAAACCCTAACTATGGCTACACCTTC. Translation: CASSWANPNYGYTF.